The clone carrying this T cell receptor beta chain was found a few times. What it recognizes is unknown. The data were taken from a study of T cells in Graves' hyperthyroidism and ophthalmopathy. Amplification of TCR beta CDR3 regions used RNA as the template. With the HTBI primer set, the TCR CDR3 went through a first round of RT-PCR. TCRdb re-called the multiplex PCR reads through MiXCR, storing one row per CDR3 protein. This table holds roughly 640,000 distinct CDR3 sequences, 15% to 20% found once. Exclusion criteria comprised uncontrolled infection, other autoimmune disease, pregnancy or lactation. Diagnoses rested on clinical symptoms, serum thyroxine and TRAb, thyroid ultrasound and orbital computed tomography. Over 9 ml of fresh peripheral blood supplied the PBMCs. Germline CDR1 LGHDT, CDR2 YNNKEL (reference sequence). The CDR3 length is 18 residues. Trimming took 4 bases from V and 3 from J; bases not matched to a gene: 6.

Study-level points and caveats: Stable hyperthyroidism was separated from ophthalmopathy by a model based on 13 V-J features.

The source material was blood. The receptor was derived from a woman between 40 and 50 years old with Graves' ophthalmopathy. The chain uses TRBV3-1 and TRBJ2-4; 16 positions match TRBD2. Written as DNA, the CDR3 is TGTGCCAGCAGCCCGGGACTAGCGGGAGGGGGGGGCAAAAACATTCAGTACTTC. It translates to CASSPGLAGGGGKNIQYF.